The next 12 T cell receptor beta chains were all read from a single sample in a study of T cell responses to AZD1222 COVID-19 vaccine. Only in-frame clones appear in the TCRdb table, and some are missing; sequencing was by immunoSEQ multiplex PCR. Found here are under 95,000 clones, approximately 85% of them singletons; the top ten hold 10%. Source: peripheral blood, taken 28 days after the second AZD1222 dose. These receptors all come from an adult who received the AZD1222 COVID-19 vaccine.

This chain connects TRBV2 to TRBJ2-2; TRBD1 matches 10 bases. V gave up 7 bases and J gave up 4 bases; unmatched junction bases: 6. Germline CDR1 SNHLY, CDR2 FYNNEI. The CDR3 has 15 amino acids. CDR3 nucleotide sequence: TGTGCCAGCACCCTGGGACAGGGGCCCACCGGGGAGCTGTTTTTT. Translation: CASTLGQGPTGELFF.

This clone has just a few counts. The CDR3, as DNA: TGTGCCACCAGCAGAGATCGGCGGCTGAACACTGAAGCTTTCTTT. Translation: CATSRDRRLNTEAFF. The chain has TRBV15 and TRBJ1-1, with D unclear. The germline V gene encodes CDR1 LNHNV and CDR2 YYDKDF (reference sequence). The CDR3 runs 15 residues. Trimming cost V 0 bases and J 0 bases, with 8 bases left between them.

CDR3 amino acids: CASSQGDVDGANTEAFF. Here the CDR3 DNA reads TGCGCCAGCAGCCAAGGGGACGTGGATGGGGCGAACACTGAAGCTTTCTTT. The chain joins TRBV4-1 to TRBJ1-1, with D possibly matching TRBD1 (5 bases). Germline loops: CDR1 MGHRA, CDR2 YSYEKL. The length of the CDR3 is 17 residues. V lost 1 base and J 1 base, leaving 16 bases between the germline ends.

For the CDR3, the DNA is TGTGCCAGCAGCTTCGATGGACAGGGTGAGACCCAGTACTTC. Its protein is CASSFDGQGETQYF. V usage is TRBV7-6 and J usage is TRBJ2-5; 8 bases align to TRBD1. V dropped 3 bases and J dropped 5; count of bases not matched to a gene: 5. Germline lookup yields CDR1 SGHVS and CDR2 FNYEAQ. The CDR3 consists of 14 residues. The full variable domain, rest sourced from reference TRBV7-6 and TRBJ2-5, is GAGVSQSPRYKVTKRGQDVALRCDPISGHVSLYWYRQALGQGPEFLTYFNYEAQQDKSGLPNDRFSAERPEGSISTLTIQRTEQRDSAMYRCASSFDGQGETQYFGPGTRLLVL.

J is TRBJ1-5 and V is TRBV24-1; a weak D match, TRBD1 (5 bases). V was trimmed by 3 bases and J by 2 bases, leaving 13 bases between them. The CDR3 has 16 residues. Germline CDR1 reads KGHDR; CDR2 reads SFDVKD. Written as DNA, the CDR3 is TGTGCCACCAGTGATCCGGGGGGGGACGGCAATCAGCCCCAGCATTTT. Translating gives CATSDPGGDGNQPQHF.

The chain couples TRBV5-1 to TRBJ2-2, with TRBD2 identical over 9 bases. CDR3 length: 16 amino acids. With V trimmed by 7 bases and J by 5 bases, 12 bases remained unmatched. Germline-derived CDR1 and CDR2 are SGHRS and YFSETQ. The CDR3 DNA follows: TGCGCCAGCGCTTCCCATCTAGCGGGGCTTACCGGGGAGCTGTTTTTT. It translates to CASASHLAGLTGELFF.

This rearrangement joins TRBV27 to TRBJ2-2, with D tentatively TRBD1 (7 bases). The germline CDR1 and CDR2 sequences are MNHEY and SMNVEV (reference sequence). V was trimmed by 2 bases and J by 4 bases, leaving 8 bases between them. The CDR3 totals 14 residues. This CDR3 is CASSLQGGTGELFF. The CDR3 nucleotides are TGTGCCAGCAGTTTACAGGGGGGCACCGGGGAGCTGTTTTTT.

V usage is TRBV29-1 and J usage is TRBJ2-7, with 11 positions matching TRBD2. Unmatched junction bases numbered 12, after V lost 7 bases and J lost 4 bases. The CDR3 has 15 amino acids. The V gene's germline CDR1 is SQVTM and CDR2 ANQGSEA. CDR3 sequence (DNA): TGCAGCGCCCTCAAACTAGCGGGGGTGTTGTACGAGCAGTACTTC. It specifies CSALKLAGVLYEQYF.

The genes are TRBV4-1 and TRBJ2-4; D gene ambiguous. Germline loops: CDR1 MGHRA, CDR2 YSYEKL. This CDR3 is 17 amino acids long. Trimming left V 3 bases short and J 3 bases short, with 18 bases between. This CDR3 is CASSHEIKGQSKNIQYF. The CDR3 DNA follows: TGCGCCAGCAGCCACGAAATAAAAGGGCAAAGCAAAAACATTCAGTACTTC.

CDR3 nucleotide sequence: TGCGCCAGCAGCCAAGTCGGTAGGAGGGGCTACGAGCAGTACTTC. The encoded protein is CASSQVGRRGYEQYF. V and J are TRBV4-1 and TRBJ2-7, with D possibly TRBD2 on 6 matching bases. V lost 1 base and J lost 3, with 13 bases in between. CDR3 length: 15 amino acids. Germline V gives CDR1 MGHRA, CDR2 YSYEKL.

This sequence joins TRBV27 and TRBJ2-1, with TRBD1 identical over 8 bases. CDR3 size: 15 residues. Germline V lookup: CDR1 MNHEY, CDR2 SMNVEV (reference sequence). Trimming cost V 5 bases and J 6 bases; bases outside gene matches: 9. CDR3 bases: TGTGCCAGCAGTCTGGGACAGGCCATCGGCAATGAGCAGTTCTTC. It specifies CASSLGQAIGNEQFF.

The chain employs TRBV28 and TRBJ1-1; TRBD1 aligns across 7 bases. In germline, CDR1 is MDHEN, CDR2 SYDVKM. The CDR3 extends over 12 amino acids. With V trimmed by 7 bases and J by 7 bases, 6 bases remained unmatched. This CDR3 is CASTDRVVEAFF. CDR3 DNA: TGTGCCAGCACCGACAGGGTGGTTGAAGCTTTCTTT.